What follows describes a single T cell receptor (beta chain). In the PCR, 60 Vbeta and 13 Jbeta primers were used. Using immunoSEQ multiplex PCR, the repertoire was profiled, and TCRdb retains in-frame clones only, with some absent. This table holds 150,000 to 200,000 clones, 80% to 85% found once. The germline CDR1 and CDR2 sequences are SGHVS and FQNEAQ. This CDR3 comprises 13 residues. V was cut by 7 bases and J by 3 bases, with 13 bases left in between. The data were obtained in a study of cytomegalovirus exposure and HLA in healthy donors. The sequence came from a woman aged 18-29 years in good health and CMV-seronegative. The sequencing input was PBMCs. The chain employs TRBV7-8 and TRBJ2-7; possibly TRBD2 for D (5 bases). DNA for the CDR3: TGTGCCAGCAAAGAGAGGGTGAACTACGAGCAGTACTTC. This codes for CASKERVNYEQYF.